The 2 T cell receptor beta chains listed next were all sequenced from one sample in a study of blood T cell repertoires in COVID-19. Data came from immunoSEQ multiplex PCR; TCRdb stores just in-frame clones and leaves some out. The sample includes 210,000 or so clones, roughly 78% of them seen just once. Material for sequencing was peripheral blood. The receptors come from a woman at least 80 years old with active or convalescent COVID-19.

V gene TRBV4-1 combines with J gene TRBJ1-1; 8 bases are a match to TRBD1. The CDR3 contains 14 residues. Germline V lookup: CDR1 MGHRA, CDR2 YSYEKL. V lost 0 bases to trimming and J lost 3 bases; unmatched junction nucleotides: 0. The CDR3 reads CASSQEDRDTEAFF. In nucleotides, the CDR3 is TGCGCCAGCAGCCAAGAGGACAGGGACACTGAAGCTTTCTTT.

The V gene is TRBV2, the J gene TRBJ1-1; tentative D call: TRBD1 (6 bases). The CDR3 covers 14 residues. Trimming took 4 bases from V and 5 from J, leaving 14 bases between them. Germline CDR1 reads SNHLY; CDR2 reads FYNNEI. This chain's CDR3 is CASSVGRGRTEAFF. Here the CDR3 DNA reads TGTGCCAGCAGTGTGGGCAGGGGTAGGACTGAAGCTTTCTTT. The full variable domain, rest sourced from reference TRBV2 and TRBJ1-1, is EPEVTQTPSHQVTQMGQEVILRCVPISNHLYFYWYRQILGQKVEFLVSFYNNEISEKSEIFDDQFSVERPDGSNFTLKIRSTKLEDSAMYFCASSVGRGRTEAFFGQGTRLTVV.